This T cell receptor beta chain was captured in a study of blood T cells in healthy people across ages. The second PCR ran about 6 to 12 cycles with a sample-barcoded 5' primer and J-beta primers. Using its own MiXCR run on the 5' RACE reads, TCRdb lists one record per CDR3 protein. The sample holds 920,000 or so distinct CDR3 sequences, less than 50% seen once. The people who gave samples were healthy Caucasians from Russia, aged roughly 6 to 100. Per-sample yields of isolated PBMCs were at least 6.5 million. Regarding this clonotype: Its antigen remains unidentified.

V shed 4 bases, J shed 0 bases, and the junction held 6 bases outside the gene matches. This CDR3 is built from 16 residues. Germline CDR1 SGHTA, CDR2 FQGTGA. Whole-study findings and limits: Both naive CD4+ cell counts and diversity were greater in long-lived donors than in aged donors. It was held that the diversity estimates obtained from one million T cells were underestimates.

Material for sequencing was blood. The receptor's source is a woman in her sixties or seventies in good health. The chain links TRBV7-3 to TRBJ2-4, with 7 bases lining up with TRBD1. The DNA of the CDR3 is TGTGCCAGCAGCTCAGAGGGACAGATAGCCAAAAACATTCAGTACTTC. Encoded protein: CASSSEGQIAKNIQYF.